This TCR beta chain was identified in a study of beta chain features in type 1 diabetes. General study results and limits: When Type 1 diabetes patients were examined, their TCRB CDR3s proved moderately but significantly shorter in all four CD4+ subsets.

This clone was seen a few times. The target antigen is unknown. Per germline, CDR1 SEHNR and CDR2 FQNEAQ (reference sequence). This CDR3 is 16 amino acids long. J gave up 8 bases and V 4 bases, and 13 bases lay outside the gene matches. The whole isolated RNA underwent reverse transcription, so sequencing captured expressed TCRB transcripts. The data were produced by immunoSEQ multiplex PCR, yet TCRdb's version contains in-frame clones alone and is incomplete. The table includes roughly 400,000 clones, roughly a tenth detected once. The chain recombines TRBV7-9 with TRBJ2-1, with 8 bases aligning to TRBD2. Sequencing was carried out using central memory CD4+ T cells from blood. The TCR was taken from a man in his thirties or forties with type 1 diabetes. The CDR3 DNA reads TGTGCCAGCAGCTACCGCGGGAGCGGGAGTGGCGATGAGCAGTTCTTC. It encodes CASSYRGSGSGDEQFF.